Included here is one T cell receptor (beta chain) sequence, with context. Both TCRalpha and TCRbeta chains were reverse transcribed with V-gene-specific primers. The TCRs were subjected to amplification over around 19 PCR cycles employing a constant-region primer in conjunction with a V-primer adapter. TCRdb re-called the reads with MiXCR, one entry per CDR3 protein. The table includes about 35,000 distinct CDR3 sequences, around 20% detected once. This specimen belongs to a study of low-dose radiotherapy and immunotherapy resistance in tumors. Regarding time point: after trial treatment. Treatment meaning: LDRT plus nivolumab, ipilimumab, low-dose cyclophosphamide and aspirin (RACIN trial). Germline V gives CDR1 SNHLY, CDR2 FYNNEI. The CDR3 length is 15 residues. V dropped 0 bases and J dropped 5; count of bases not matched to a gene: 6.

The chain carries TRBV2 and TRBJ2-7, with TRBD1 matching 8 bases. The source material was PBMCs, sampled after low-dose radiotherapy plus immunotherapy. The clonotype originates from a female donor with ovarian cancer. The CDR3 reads CASSEALRTGNEQYF. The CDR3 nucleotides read TGTGCCAGCAGTGAAGCGCTTAGGACAGGGAACGAGCAGTACTTC.